Listed below are T cell receptor beta chains from one sample, sequenced in a study of blood T cell repertoires in COVID-19. Some clones are missing from TCRdb's copy, which holds only in-frame ones; the method was immunoSEQ multiplex PCR. The sample has about 16,000 clones, about 88% seen once. The specimen sequenced was peripheral blood. Source of these receptors: a woman older than 75 with COVID-19, enrolled during active disease. Each CDR3 is given with its conserved first and last residue. A D gene is named only where the DNA matches it firmly. Only some rows state a clone size, as once, few, many or a class for expanded clones.

D,J,size,V,DNA,CDR3
-,TRBJ2-1,-,TRBV5-4,TGTGCCAGCAGCTGGGTAGCGGACAATGAGCAGTTCTTC,CASSWVADNEQFF
TRBD1,TRBJ2-2,few,TRBV29-1,TGCAGCGCCGGGACAGGGAACACCGGGGAGCTGTTTTTT,CSAGTGNTGELFF
-,TRBJ1-5,-,TRBV6-5,TGTGCCAGCTCTAGAGATAGCAATCAGCCCCAGCATTTT,CASSRDSNQPQHF
-,TRBJ2-7,-,TRBV5-6,TGTGCCAGCAGCTTGGGAGGGAGGTCGCACGAGCAGTACTTC,CASSLGGRSHEQYF
-,TRBJ1-5,-,TRBV4-1,TGCGCCAGCAGCCAAGGGACTGGCAATCAGCCCCAGCATTTT,CASSQGTGNQPQHF
-,TRBJ1-2,-,TRBV7-2,TGTGCCAGCAGCTCAAACCGGGACCGACTAGTCTATGGCTACACCTTC,CASSSNRDRLVYGYTF
-,TRBJ1-3,-,TRBV19,TGTGCCAGTATCCCTCCCCAGGGGCGGTCATCTGGAAACACCATATATTTT,CASIPPQGRSSGNTIYF
TRBD1,TRBJ2-1,-,TRBV25-1,TGTGCCAGCAGTGATTCAAGACAGGGGTCCAATGAGCAGTTCTTC,CASSDSRQGSNEQFF
-,TRBJ1-1,-,TRBV29-1,TGCAGCGCCCACGGGCCGGGGGGCACTGAAGCTTTCTTT,CSAHGPGGTEAFF
-,TRBJ2-3,-,TRBV27,TGTGCCAGCAGCCCCCCCACAGGGAGAAGCACAGATACGCAGTATTTT,CASSPPTGRSTDTQYF
-,TRBJ2-3,once,TRBV5-1,TGCGCCAGCAGCGGTGCTAAGCCTCCAGATACGCAGTATTTT,CASSGAKPPDTQYF
TRBD2,TRBJ2-1,-,TRBV7-3,TGTGCCAGCGGGAGGGCCTACAATGAGCAGTTCTTC,CASGRAYNEQFF
-,TRBJ2-1,-,TRBV28,TGTGCCAGCAGTTTAACGATGGGGGGTTGGAATGAGCAGTTCTTC,CASSLTMGGWNEQFF
-,TRBJ2-1,once,TRBV5-1,TGCGCCAGCAGCTTGAAGCGACTGGGTAACAATGAGCAGTTCTTC,CASSLKRLGNNEQFF
-,TRBJ1-4,-,TRBV21-1,TGTGCCAGCAGCTCTGACACCGATAATGAAAAACTGTTTTTT,CASSSDTDNEKLFF
-,TRBJ2-2,-,TRBV5-1,TGCGCCAGCTGCGGTTTGGAAACGAACACCGGGGAGCTGTTTTTT,CASCGLETNTGELFF
-,TRBJ2-3,-,TRBV29-1,TGCAGCGTTGTTATCGTCCGCACAGATACGCAGTATTTT,CSVVIVRTDTQYF
-,TRBJ1-2,once,TRBV7-9,TGTGCCAGCAGCAAGACAATTTATTACACCTTC,CASSKTIYYTF
-,TRBJ2-7,-,TRBV3-1/TRBV3-2,TGTGCCAGCAGCCAAGACGACCCCCGATCAGGTGGGAGATGGAGGTGGTACGAGCAGTACTTC,CASSQDDPRSGGRWRWYEQYF
-,TRBJ2-3,once,TRBV19,TGTGCCAGTAGTAGCGGGATCCTCTCGGGGGATACGCAGTATTTT,CASSSGILSGDTQYF
-,TRBJ2-3,-,TRBV18,TGTGCCAGCTCACACGGACAGCTCACAGATACGCAGTATTTT,CASSHGQLTDTQYF
-,TRBJ2-3,-,TRBV18,TGTGCCAGCTCACGCAACTTTCGCACAGATACGCAGTATTTT,CASSRNFRTDTQYF
TRBD1,TRBJ1-4,-,TRBV20-1,TGCAGTGCCCTCCGACAGGGGCTGTTTTTT,CSALRQGLFF
-,TRBJ2-1,-,TRBV12-3/TRBV12-4,TGTGCCAGCAGTTTAGCTAGAGGAGGGGAGCAGTTCTTC,CASSLARGGEQFF
TRBD1,TRBJ1-5,-,TRBV4-1,TGCGCCAGCAGCACCCGGACAGGCTATAGCAATCAGCCCCAGCATTTT,CASSTRTGYSNQPQHF
-,TRBJ1-2,-,TRBV7-2,TGTGCCAGCAGCTTAGGCAGGGGTGACTATGGCTACACCTTC,CASSLGRGDYGYTF
TRBD2,TRBJ2-2,-,TRBV5-1,TGCGCCAGCAGCTTACGGGTAGCGGGAGGCGGCGCCGGGGAGCTGTTTTTT,CASSLRVAGGGAGELFF
-,TRBJ1-2,-,TRBV7-9,TGTGCCAGCAGCTTATTGGGCCAACGAGACTACACCTTC,CASSLLGQRDYTF
-,TRBJ2-6,-,TRBV6-5,TGTGCCAGCAGGAGAGGCTCTGGGGCCAACGTCCTGACTTTC,CASRRGSGANVLTF